The TCR beta chain under discussion was sequenced for a study of blood T cell repertoires in COVID-19. Study at large: Acute and convalescent COVID-19 samples came from the United States, Italy and Spain. T cells, B-cell-depleted T cells, or PBMCs provided the cDNA or gDNA that served as material.

V was pared by 2 bases and J by 4 bases, with 12 bases between. CDR1 is MGHRA, CDR2 YSYEKL, per germline. This CDR3 spans 14 amino acids. Data came from immunoSEQ multiplex PCR; TCRdb stores just in-frame clones and leaves some out. The data contain roughly 250,000 clones, about four fifths of them singletons. The chain links TRBV4-1 to TRBJ2-7; a possible D gene is TRBD1 (6 bases). Sequenced input: peripheral blood. The receptor's source is a woman of 80 years or more with acute or convalescent COVID-19. The CDR3 loop is CASSQLLDRYEQYF. The CDR3 DNA reads as TGCGCCAGCAGCCAATTATTGGACAGATACGAGCAGTACTTC.